This TCR beta chain was profiled in a study of blood T cell repertoires in COVID-19 (dated by TCRdb to the early 2020s). Study-wide context: Samples from collaborators originated in the United States, Italy and Spain and spanned both the acute and convalescent phases of COVID-19. The material from the prospective study consisted of cDNA or gDNA derived from T cells, B-cell-depleted T cells, or PBMCs. Deeply sampled blood TCRbeta repertoires from subjects exposed to, actively infected with, or recovered from COVID-19 were included in the dataset. The repertoires were released in a freely available public database meant as a resource for research on the immune response to SARS-CoV-2. Samples came from the ongoing ImmuneRACE study (first 160 participants) plus 1,254 subjects from 6 global collaborators. A de-identified subject ID, COVID-19 status, age in years and sex were almost always included in the sample metadata. Where available, HLA class I and class II types were obtained from metadata supplied by the sample provider rather than from assay-based typing. The study at large found these results: The amount of clinical and demographic metadata varied by source and participant and was provided uncurated.

The CDR3 covers 14 residues, taking in both the cysteine and the phenylalanine. The read is trimmed to its CDR3 DNA, 42 bases read in frame from base 1. Clipping removes 6 bases from V and 2 bases from J, with 5 as the unmatched junction base count. CDR1 and CDR2 (SNHLY, FYNNEI) derive from the germline V gene. This clone was seen once. The clone's antigen remains unknown. One base away there is no much larger clone; base qualities are not given. Whole blood was collected in K2EDTA tubes by collaborating institutions according to the institutions' own protocols. Collaborator samples were shipped for TCRbeta analysis as frozen whole blood, isolated PBMCs, or DNA extracted from either sample type. TCRbeta CDR3 regions were amplified from genomic DNA by means of the immunoSEQ Assay, a bias-controlled multiplex PCR. The study's processing was this. Within the assay, amplification of reference gene primers was used to estimate how many nucleated cells each sample contained. Sequence reads were collapsed and filtered to measure the absolute abundance of every unique TCRbeta CDR3 rearrangement. For each sample, productive Simpson clonality was calculated as the square root of Simpson's diversity index across productive rearrangements. TCRdb mirrors the immuneACCESS table, restricted to in-frame sequences. Some clones are absent from its copies; in checked studies, under half trace to an unresolved V gene, and the reason for the others is unknown. V and J calls and clone size follow that table, whereas D and trimming were derived from the DNA. This sample has some 100,000 clones in its table, and nearly 85% of those were observed once. The top ten clonotypes cover 6.5% to 8% of the sample.

The TCR originated in a woman in her forties or fifties with acute or convalescent COVID-19. The chain is made from TRBV2 and TRBJ2-3; TRBD2 lines up with 7 middle nucleotides. The material sequenced was peripheral blood. The DNA sequence follows: TGTGCCAGCAGCCCGGGACTATCCACAGATACGCAGTATTTT. Translated, it reads CASSPGLSTDTQYF.